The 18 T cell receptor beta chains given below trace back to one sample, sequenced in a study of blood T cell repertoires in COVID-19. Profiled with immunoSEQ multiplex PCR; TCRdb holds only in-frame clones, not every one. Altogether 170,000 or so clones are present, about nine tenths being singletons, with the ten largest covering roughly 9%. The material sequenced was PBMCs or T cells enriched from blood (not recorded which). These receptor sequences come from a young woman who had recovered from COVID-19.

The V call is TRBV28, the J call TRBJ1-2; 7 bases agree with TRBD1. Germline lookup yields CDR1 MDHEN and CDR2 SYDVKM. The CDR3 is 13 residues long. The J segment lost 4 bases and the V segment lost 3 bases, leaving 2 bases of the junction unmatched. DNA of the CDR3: TGTGCCAGCAGTTTTGGGACAGCCTATGGCTACACCTTC. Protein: CASSFGTAYGYTF.

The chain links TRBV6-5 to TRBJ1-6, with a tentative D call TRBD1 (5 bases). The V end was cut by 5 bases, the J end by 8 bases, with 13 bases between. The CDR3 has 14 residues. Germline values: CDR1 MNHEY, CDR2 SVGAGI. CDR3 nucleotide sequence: TGTGCCAGCAGTCGTCACGTCAGGGATTCACCCCTCCACTTT. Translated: CASSRHVRDSPLHF.

The CDR3, as DNA: TGTGCCAGCAGCTTATACCAGGACAGCTCTGGGGCCAACGTCCTGACTTTC. The encoded protein is CASSLYQDSSGANVLTF. The chain has TRBV7-3 and TRBJ2-6; weak D call: TRBD1 (6 bases). Trimming took 2 bases from V and 0 from J, leaving 11 bases between them. CDR1 is SGHTA and CDR2 is FQGTGA in the germline V gene. This CDR3 region has 17 residues.

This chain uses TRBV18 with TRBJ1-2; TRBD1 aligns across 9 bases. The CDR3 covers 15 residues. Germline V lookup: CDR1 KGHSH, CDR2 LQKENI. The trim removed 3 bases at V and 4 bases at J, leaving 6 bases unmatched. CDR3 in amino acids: CASSPSGTGSYGYTF. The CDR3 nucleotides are TGTGCCAGCTCACCGTCCGGGACAGGGTCCTATGGCTACACCTTC.

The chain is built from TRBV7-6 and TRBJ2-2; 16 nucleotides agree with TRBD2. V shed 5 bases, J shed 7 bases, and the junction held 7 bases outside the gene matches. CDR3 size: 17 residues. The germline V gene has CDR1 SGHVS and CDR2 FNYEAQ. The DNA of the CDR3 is TGTGCCAGCAGCCCGGGACTAGCGGGAGGGCCAAGCGGGGAGCTGTTTTTT. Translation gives CASSPGLAGGPSGELFF.

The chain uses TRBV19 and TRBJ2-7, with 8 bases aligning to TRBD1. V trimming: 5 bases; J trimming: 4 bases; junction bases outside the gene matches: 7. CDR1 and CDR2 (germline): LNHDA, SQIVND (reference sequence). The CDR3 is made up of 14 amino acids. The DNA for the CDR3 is TGTGCCAGTAGTTCCGACAGGGGACTTTACGAGCAGTACTTC. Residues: CASSSDRGLYEQYF.

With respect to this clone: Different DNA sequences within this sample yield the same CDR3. For the CDR3, the DNA is TGTGCCAGCAGCTTAGACCGGAACACTGAAGCTTTCTTT. The encoded protein is CASSLDRNTEAFF. The V gene is TRBV11-3, the J gene TRBJ1-1; D is ambiguous. Germline values: CDR1 SGHNT, CDR2 YENEEA. V gave up 0 bases and J gave up 1 base, with 3 bases separating them. The CDR3 length is 13 residues.

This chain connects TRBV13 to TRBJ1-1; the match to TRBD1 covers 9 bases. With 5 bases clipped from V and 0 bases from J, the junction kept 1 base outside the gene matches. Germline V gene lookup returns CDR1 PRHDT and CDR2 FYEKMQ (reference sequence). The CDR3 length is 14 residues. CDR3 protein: CASSGQGMNTEAFF. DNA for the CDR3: TGTGCCAGCAGCGGACAGGGGATGAACACTGAAGCTTTCTTT.

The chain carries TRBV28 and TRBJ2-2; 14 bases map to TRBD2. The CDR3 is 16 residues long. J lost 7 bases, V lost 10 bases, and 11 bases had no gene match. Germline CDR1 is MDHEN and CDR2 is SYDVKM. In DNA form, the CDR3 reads TGTGCCACCTTCGGGGAGGGACTAGCGGGAGTCGGGGAGCTGTTTTTT. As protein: CATFGEGLAGVGELFF.

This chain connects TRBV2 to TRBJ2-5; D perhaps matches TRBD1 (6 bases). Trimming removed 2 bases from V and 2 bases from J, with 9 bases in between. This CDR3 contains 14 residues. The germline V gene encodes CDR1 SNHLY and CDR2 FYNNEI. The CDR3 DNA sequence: TGTGCCAGCAGTGAAAACAGGGCTCAAGAGACCCAGTACTTC. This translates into CASSENRAQETQYF.

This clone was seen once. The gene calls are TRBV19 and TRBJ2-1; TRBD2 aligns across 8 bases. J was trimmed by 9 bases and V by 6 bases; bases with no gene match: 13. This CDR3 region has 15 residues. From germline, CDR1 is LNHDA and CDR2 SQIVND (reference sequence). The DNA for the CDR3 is TGTGCCAGTAGCTTAGGGACTAGTGGGAGTAGTGAGCAGTTCTTC. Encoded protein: CASSLGTSGSSEQFF.

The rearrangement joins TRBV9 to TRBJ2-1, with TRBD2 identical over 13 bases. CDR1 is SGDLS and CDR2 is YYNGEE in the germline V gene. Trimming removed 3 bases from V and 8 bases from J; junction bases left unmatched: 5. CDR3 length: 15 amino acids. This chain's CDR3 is CASSALAGGLDEQFF. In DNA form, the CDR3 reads TGTGCCAGCAGCGCACTAGCGGGGGGGCTGGATGAGCAGTTCTTC.

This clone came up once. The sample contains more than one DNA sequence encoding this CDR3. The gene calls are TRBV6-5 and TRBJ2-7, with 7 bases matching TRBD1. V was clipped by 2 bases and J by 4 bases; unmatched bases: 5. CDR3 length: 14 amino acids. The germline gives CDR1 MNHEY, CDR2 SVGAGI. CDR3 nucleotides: TGTGCCAGCAGTTACGGGGGACAGTCATACGAGCAGTACTTC. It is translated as CASSYGGQSYEQYF.

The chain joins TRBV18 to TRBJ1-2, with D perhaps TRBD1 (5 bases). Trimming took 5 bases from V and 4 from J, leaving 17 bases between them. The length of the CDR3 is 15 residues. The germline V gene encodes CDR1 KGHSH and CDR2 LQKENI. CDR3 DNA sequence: TGTGCCAGCTCATCGCGGGACGCAGGTTCCTATGGCTACACCTTC. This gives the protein CASSSRDAGSYGYTF.

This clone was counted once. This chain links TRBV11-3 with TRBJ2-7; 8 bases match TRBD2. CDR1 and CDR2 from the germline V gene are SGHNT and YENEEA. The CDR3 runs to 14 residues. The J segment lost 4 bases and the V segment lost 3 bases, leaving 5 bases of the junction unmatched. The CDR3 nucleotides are TGTGCCAGCAGCTTGGAGCGGGAGTCGTACGAGCAGTACTTC. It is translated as CASSLERESYEQYF. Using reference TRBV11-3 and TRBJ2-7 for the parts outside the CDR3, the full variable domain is EAGVVQSPRYKIIEKKQPVAFWCNPISGHNTLYWYLQNLGQGPELLIRYENEEAVDDSQLPKDRFSAERLKGVDSTLKIQPAELGDSAVYLCASSLERESYEQYFGPGTRLTVT.

The CDR3 DNA sequence: TGTGCCAGCAGTTTAAGGGGCCCCTACAATGAGCAGTTCTTC. It encodes CASSLRGPYNEQFF. V gene TRBV28 combines with J gene TRBJ2-1, with D possibly being TRBD1 (5 bases). In germline, CDR1 is MDHEN, CDR2 SYDVKM. V lost 2 bases and J 2 bases, leaving 7 bases between the germline ends. This CDR3 is 14 amino acids long.

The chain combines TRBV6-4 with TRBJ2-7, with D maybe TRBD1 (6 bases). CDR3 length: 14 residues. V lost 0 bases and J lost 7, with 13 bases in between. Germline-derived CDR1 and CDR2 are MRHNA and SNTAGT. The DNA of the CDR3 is TGTGCCAGCAGTGACTCAATACAGGGTGGGGAGCAGTACTTC. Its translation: CASSDSIQGGEQYF.

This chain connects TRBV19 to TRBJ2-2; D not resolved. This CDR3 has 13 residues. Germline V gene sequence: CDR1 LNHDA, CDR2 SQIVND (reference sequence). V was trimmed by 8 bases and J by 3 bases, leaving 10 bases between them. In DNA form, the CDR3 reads TGTGCCAGTCTACCGCGGTACACCGGGGAGCTGTTTTTT. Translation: CASLPRYTGELFF.